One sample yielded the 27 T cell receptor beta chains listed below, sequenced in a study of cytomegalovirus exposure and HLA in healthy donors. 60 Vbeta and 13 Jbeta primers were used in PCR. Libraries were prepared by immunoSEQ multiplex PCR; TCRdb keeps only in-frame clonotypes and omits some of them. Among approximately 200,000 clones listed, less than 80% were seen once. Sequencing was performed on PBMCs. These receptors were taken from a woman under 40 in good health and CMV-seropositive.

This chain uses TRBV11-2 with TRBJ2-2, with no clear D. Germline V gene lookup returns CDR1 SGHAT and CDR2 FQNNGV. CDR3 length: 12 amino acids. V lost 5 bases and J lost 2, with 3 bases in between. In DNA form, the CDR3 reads TGTGCCAGCAGCCCAAACACCGGGGAGCTGTTTTTT. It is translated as CASSPNTGELFF.

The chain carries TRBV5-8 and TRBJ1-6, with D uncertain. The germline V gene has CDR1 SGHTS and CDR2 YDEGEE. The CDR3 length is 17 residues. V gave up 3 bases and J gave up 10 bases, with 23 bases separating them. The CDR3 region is CASSSGSGGGLTSPLHF. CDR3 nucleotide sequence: TGTGCCAGCAGCTCGGGAAGCGGTGGCGGTCTAACGTCACCCCTCCACTTT.

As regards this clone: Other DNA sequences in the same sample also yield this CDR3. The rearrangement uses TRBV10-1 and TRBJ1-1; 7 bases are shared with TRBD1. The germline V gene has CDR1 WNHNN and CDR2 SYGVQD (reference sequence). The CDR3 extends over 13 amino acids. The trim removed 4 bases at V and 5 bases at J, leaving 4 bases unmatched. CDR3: CASSGQGGTEAFF. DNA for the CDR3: TGCGCCAGCAGTGGACAGGGTGGGACTGAAGCTTTCTTT.

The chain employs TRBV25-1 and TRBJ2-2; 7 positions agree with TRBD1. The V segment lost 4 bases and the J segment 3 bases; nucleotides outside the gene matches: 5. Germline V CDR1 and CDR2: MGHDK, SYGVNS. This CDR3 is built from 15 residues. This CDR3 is CASSGWGTDTGELFF. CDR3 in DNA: TGTGCCAGCAGTGGCTGGGGGACAGACACCGGGGAGCTGTTTTTT. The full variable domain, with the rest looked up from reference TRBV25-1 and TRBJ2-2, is EADIYQTPRYLVIGTGKKITLECSQTMGHDKMYWYQQDPGMELHLIHYSYGVNSTEKGDLSSESTVSRIRTEHFPLTLESARPSHTSQYLCASSGWGTDTGELFFGEGSRLTVL.

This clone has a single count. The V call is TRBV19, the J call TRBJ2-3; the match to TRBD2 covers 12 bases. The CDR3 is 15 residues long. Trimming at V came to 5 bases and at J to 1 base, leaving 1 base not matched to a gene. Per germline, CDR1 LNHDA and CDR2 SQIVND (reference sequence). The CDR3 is CASSRTSGGTDTQYF. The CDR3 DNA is TGTGCCAGTAGTCGGACTAGCGGGGGCACAGATACGCAGTATTTT.

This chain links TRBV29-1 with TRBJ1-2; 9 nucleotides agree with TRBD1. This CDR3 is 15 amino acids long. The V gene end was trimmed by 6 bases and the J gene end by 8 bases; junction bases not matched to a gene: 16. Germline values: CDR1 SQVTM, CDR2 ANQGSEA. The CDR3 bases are TGCAGCGTCCTTGGTGGGCCGGGACAGGGCGGAGGCTACACCTTC. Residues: CSVLGGPGQGGGYTF.

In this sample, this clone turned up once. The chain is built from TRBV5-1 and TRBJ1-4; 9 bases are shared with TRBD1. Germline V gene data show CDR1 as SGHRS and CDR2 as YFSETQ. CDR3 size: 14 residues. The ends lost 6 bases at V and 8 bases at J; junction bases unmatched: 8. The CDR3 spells CASTPWGQGEKLFF. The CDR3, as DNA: TGCGCCAGCACCCCGTGGGGACAGGGCGAAAAACTGTTTTTT.

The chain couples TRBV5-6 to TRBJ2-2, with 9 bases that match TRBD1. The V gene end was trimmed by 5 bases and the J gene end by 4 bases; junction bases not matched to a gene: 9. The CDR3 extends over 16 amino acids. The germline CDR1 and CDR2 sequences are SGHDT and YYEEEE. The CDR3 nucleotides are TGTGCCAGCAGACCGACAGGGGGGGGTGCCACCGGGGAGCTGTTTTTT. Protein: CASRPTGGGATGELFF.

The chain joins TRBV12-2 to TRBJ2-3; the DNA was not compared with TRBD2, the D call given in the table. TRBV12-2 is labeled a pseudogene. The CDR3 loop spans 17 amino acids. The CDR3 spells CASRLPGTSGFTDTQYF. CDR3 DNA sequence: TGTGCAAGTCGCTTACCCGGGACTAGCGGATTCACAGATACGCAGTATTTT.

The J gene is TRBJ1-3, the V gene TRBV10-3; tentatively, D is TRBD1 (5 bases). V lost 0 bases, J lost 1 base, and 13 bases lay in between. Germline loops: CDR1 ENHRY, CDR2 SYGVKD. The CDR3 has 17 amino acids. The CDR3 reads CAISESRGVASGNTIYF. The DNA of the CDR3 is TGTGCCATCAGTGAGTCGCGGGGGGTGGCTTCTGGAAACACCATATATTTT.

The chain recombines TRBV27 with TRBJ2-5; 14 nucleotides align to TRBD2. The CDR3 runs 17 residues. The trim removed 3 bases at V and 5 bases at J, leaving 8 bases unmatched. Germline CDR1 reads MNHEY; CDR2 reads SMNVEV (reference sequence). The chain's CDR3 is CASSLGTSGSLGETQYF. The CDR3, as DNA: TGTGCCAGCAGTTTGGGGACTAGCGGGAGTTTGGGGGAGACCCAGTACTTC.

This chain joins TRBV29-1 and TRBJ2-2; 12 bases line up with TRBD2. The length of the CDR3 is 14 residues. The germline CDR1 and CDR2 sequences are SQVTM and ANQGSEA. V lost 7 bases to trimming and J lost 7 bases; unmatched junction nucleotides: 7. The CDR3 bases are TGCAGCGCCTTGACTAGCGGGGGCAGCGGGGAGCTGTTTTTT. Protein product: CSALTSGGSGELFF.

The CDR3 region has the DNA TGCGCCAGCAGCCAAGATAGGGCGCAGGGGGGCCACGAGCAGTACTTC. As protein: CASSQDRAQGGHEQYF. The chain carries TRBV4-1 and TRBJ2-7; possibly TRBD1 for D (7 bases). This CDR3 is 16 amino acids long. Per germline, CDR1 MGHRA and CDR2 YSYEKL. Trimming left V 0 bases short and J 5 bases short, with 17 bases between.

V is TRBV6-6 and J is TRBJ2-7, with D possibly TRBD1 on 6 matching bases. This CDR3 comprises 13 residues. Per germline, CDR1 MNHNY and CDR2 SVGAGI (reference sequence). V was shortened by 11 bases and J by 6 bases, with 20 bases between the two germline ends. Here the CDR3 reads CAGGLGQSLEQYF. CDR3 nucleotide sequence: TGTGCCGGCGGACTCGGACAGTCTCTCGAGCAGTACTTC.

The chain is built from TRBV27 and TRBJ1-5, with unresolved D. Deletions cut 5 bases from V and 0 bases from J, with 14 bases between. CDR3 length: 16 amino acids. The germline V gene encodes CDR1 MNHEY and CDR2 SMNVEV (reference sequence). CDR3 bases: TGTGCCAGCAGTCCCATCCTTAGACTTAGCAATCAGCCCCAGCATTTT. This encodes CASSPILRLSNQPQHF.

This CDR3 reads CASSLTQGAPNEQYF. CDR3 in DNA: TGTGCCAGCAGCCTTACCCAGGGTGCTCCCAACGAGCAGTACTTC. This rearrangement joins TRBV5-8 to TRBJ2-7; D possibly corresponds to TRBD1 (5 bases). With 4 bases removed from V and 5 bases from J, the gap between germline ends came to 19 bases. This CDR3 region has 15 residues. Germline V gives CDR1 SGHTS, CDR2 YDEGEE.

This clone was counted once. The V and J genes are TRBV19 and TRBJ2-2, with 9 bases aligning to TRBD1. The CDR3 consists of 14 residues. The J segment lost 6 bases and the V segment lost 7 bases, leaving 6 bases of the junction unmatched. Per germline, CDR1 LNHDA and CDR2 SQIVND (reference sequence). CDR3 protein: CASTRDREAGELFF. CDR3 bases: TGTGCCAGTACGCGGGACAGGGAGGCCGGGGAGCTGTTTTTT.

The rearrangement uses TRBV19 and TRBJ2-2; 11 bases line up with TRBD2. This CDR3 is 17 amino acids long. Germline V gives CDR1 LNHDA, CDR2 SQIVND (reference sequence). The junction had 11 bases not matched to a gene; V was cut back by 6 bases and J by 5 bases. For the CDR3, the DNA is TGTGCCAGTAGCAGACTAGCGGGGACCCCAAAAACCGGGGAGCTGTTTTTT. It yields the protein CASSRLAGTPKTGELFF.

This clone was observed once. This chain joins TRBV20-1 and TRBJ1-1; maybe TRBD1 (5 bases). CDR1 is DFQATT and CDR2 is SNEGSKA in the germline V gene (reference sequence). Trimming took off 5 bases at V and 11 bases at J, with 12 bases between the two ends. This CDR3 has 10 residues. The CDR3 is CSAHHRGAFF. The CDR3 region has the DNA TGCAGTGCTCATCACCGGGGGGCTTTCTTT.

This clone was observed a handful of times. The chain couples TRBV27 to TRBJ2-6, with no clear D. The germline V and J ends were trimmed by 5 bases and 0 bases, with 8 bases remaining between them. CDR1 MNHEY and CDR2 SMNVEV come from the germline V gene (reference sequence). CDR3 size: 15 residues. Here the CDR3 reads CASSPEISGANVLTF. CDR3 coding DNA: TGTGCCAGCAGTCCGGAGATCTCTGGGGCCAACGTCCTGACTTTC.

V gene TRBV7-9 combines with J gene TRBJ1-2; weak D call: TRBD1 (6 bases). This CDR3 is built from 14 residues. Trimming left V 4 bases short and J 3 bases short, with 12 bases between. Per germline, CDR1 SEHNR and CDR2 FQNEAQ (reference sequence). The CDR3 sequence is CASSSWGGDYGYTF. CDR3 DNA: TGTGCCAGCAGCTCCTGGGGGGGCGACTATGGCTACACCTTC.

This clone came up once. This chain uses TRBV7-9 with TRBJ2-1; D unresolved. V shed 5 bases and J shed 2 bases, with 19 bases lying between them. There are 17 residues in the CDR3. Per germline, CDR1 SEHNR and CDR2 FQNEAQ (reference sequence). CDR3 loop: CASSPSDLVPPYNEQFF. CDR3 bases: TGTGCCAGCAGCCCAAGTGATTTAGTACCGCCCTACAATGAGCAGTTCTTC.

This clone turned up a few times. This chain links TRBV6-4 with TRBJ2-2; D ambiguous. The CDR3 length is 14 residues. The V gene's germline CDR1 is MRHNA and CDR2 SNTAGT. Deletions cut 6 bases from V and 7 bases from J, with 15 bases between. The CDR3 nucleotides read TGTGCCAGCAGCGCGAACCAGGTCAGCGGGGAGCTGTTTTTT. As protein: CASSANQVSGELFF.

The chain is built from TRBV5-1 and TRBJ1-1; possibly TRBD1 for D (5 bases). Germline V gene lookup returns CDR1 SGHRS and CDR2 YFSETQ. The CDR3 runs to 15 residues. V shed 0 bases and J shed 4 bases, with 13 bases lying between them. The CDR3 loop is CASSLAQVGGTEAFF. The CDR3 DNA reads TGCGCCAGCAGCTTGGCACAGGTGGGGGGCACTGAAGCTTTCTTT.

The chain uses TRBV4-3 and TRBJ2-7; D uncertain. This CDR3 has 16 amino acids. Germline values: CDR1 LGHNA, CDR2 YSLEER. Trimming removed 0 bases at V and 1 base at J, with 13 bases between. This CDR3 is CASSQDLGSSSYEQYF. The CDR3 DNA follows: TGCGCCAGCAGCCAAGATCTGGGCAGTTCGTCCTACGAGCAGTACTTC.

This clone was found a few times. CDR3 nucleotide sequence: TGTGCCAGCAGTTCCTTGAGGGCCAGGGGGCAAGAGACCCAGTACTTC. It codes for CASSSLRARGQETQYF. The chain links TRBV25-1 to TRBJ2-5; 7 positions match TRBD1. Per the germline V gene, CDR1 is MGHDK and CDR2 is SYGVNS. V shed 5 bases, J shed 2 bases, and the junction held 11 bases outside the gene matches. The CDR3 spans 16 residues.

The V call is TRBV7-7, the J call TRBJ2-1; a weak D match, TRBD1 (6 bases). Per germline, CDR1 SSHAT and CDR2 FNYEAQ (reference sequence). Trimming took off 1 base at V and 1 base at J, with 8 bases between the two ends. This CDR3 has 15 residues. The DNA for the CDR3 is TGTGCCAGCAGCTTAGGGCAGGGGTCCTACAATGAGCAGTTCTTC. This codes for CASSLGQGSYNEQFF.